This T cell receptor (beta chain) was retrieved from a study of T cells after posttransplantation cyclophosphamide. Assay used: immunoSEQ multiplex PCR; TCRdb lists only in-frame clones, some missing. This set yields approximately 25,000 clones and no singletons; the top ten hold less than 5.5%. On the day of bone marrow donation, the related graft donor provided peripheral blood. Findings and caveats of the study: Blood and skin or GI T cell repertoires showed limited TRB overlap. Donor CD8+ memory clones often dominated recipient blood repertoires at later times.

This clone came up many times. The antigen is undetermined. Sequencing was carried out using PBMCs. This sequence originates from a woman in her 50s in good health, CMV-negative, and a related stem cell transplant donor.

The CDR3 DNA reads TGTGCCAGCAGCGTAGTGGGGCAGGGCAACACTGAAGCTTTCTTT. Translating it yields CASSVVGQGNTEAFF. This chain uses TRBV9 with TRBJ1-1; D possibly corresponds to TRBD1 (5 bases). V gave up 0 bases and J gave up 2 bases, with 11 bases separating them. The CDR3 has 15 residues. CDR1 and CDR2 from the germline V gene are SGDLS and YYNGEE. Full variable domain (outside the CDR3, taken from reference TRBV9 and TRBJ1-1): DSGVTQTPKHLITATGQRVTLRCSPRSGDLSVYWYQQSLDQGLQFLIQYYNGEERAKGNILERFSAQQFPDLHSELNLSSLELGDSALYFCASSVVGQGNTEAFFGQGTRLTVV.